One and the same sample provided the 24 T cell receptor beta chains below, sequenced in a study of Ad26.COV2.S vaccination and SARS-CoV-2 variants. Repertoires were generated with immunoSEQ multiplex PCR, while TCRdb's copy carries only in-frame clones and drops some. The sample yields about 400,000 clones, 80% to 90% seen once. Stated treatment: around 19 received Ad26.COV2.S at low or high dose, single or two shots; about 5 received placebo; per-sample allocation not given. Specimen acquisition occurred on day 63 following the initial vaccine or placebo injection. The sample here was peripheral blood, taken in a trial of Ad26.COV2.S vaccine versus placebo. These receptors were obtained from a person between 18 and 59 years old who received the Ad26.COV2.S COVID-19 vaccine or a placebo.

The chain is built from TRBV13 and TRBJ1-2, with D tentatively TRBD1 (5 bases). The V end was cut by 4 bases, the J end by 6 bases, with 21 bases between. Germline values: CDR1 PRHDT, CDR2 FYEKMQ (reference sequence). This CDR3 is built from 16 residues. The CDR3 sequence is CASSSYYPTGTNGYTF. For the CDR3, the DNA is TGTGCCAGCAGCTCCTATTATCCGACTGGGACCAATGGCTACACCTTC.

This chain links TRBV20-1 with TRBJ2-1; the D gene could be TRBD1 or TRBD2 (6 bases each). Trimming pared 3 bases from V and 8 bases from J, leaving 20 bases between. CDR3 length: 15 amino acids. Germline assignment: CDR1 DFQATT and CDR2 SNEGSKA (reference sequence). CDR3 sequence reads: CSASNAGGGWDEQFF. The CDR3 DNA follows: TGCAGTGCTAGTAACGCCGGGGGCGGGTGGGATGAGCAGTTCTTC.

V and J are TRBV9 and TRBJ1-1, with D perhaps matching TRBD1 (6 bases). Trimming shortened V by 0 bases and J by 4 bases, and 10 bases separated the two germline ends. The V gene's germline CDR1 is SGDLS and CDR2 YYNGEE. The CDR3 runs 14 residues. CDR3 protein: CASSVDFRGTEAFF. For the CDR3, the DNA is TGTGCCAGCAGCGTAGATTTCAGGGGCACTGAAGCTTTCTTT.

This clone was counted a single time. The J gene is TRBJ2-2, the V gene TRBV19, with TRBD2 as a possible D gene (6 bases). V was cut by 0 bases and J by 5 bases, with 7 bases left in between. The CDR3 spans 14 residues. Germline V CDR1 and CDR2: LNHDA, SQIVND (reference sequence). The CDR3 DNA is TGTGCCAGTAGTATAGACCGGGGGACCGGGGAGCTGTTTTTT. It encodes CASSIDRGTGELFF. The entire variable domain, with the rest obtained from reference TRBV19 and TRBJ2-2, is as follows: DGGITQSPKYLFRKEGQNVTLSCEQNLNHDAMYWYRQDPGQGLRLIYYSQIVNDFQKGDIAEGYSVSREKKESFPLTVTSAQKNPTAFYLCASSIDRGTGELFFGEGSRLTVL.

Details on this clone: A read error may produce the germline difference seen at one junction end. V and J are TRBV2 and TRBJ1-2; a weak D match, TRBD1 (6 bases). This CDR3 spans 15 amino acids. CDR1 SNHLY and CDR2 FYNNEI come from the germline V gene. For the CDR3, the DNA is TGTGCCAGCAGCGAAGACAGGCCTGCTAACTATGGCTACACCTTC. This encodes CASSEDRPANYGYTF. Full variable domain (remainder filled in from reference TRBV2 and TRBJ1-2): EPEVTQTPSHQVTQMGQEVILRCVPISNHLYFYWYRQILGQKVEFLVSFYNNEISEKSEIFDDQFSVERPDGSNFTLKIRSTKLEDSAMYFCASSEDRPANYGYTFGSGTRLTVV.

The chain employs TRBV6-1 and TRBJ1-2; no reliable D call. The CDR3 spans 11 residues. Per germline, CDR1 MNHNS and CDR2 SASEGT. Trimming pared 5 bases from V and 5 bases from J, leaving 6 bases between. CDR3 sequence (DNA): TGTGCCAGCAGTCCCGCTTATGGCTACACCTTC. Translation gives CASSPAYGYTF.

This clone was observed a handful of times. This chain uses TRBV9 with TRBJ1-2; no definite D call. The CDR3 contains 15 residues. Germline CDR1 and CDR2: SGDLS and YYNGEE. V was trimmed by 3 bases and J by 4 bases, leaving 16 bases between them. The CDR3 region is CASSARLGAPYGYTF. The CDR3 DNA reads as TGTGCCAGCAGCGCCAGACTAGGCGCGCCCTATGGCTACACCTTC.

The chain employs TRBV7-8 and TRBJ2-1; 15 nucleotides match TRBD2. J was trimmed by 4 bases and V by 2 bases; bases with no gene match: 6. The CDR3 length is 18 residues. From germline, CDR1 is SGHVS and CDR2 FQNEAQ. The CDR3 protein is CASSLTRTSGGVYNEQFF. In nucleotides, the CDR3 is TGTGCCAGCAGCTTAACAAGGACTAGCGGGGGGGTTTACAATGAGCAGTTCTTC.

This clone was observed many times. The gene calls are TRBV2 and TRBJ1-1; D unclear. V was cut by 8 bases and J by 3 bases, with 7 bases left in between. This CDR3 spans 11 amino acids. Germline values: CDR1 SNHLY, CDR2 FYNNEI. Here the CDR3 reads CASAQDTEAFF. CDR3 coding DNA: TGTGCCAGCGCCCAGGACACTGAAGCTTTCTTT.

This clone was seen a single time. The V gene is TRBV3-1 (or the pseudogene TRBV3-2), the J gene TRBJ1-2; no clear D gene. CDR3 size: 13 residues. Germline assignment: CDR1 LGHDT and CDR2 YNNKEL (reference sequence). V gave up 3 bases and J gave up 5 bases, with 10 bases separating them. CDR3 coding DNA: TGTGCCAGCAGCCACGGCCCTGGGTATGGCTACACCTTC. Translating it yields CASSHGPGYGYTF.

This chain links TRBV7-2 with TRBJ1-5, with 7 positions matching TRBD1. The CDR3 is made up of 17 amino acids. V shed 1 base, J shed 1 base, and the junction held 7 bases outside the gene matches. Germline CDR1 reads SGHTA; CDR2 reads FQGNSA. Here the CDR3 reads CASSLVGQGVSNQPQHF. CDR3 bases: TGTGCCAGCAGCTTAGTGGGCCAGGGGGTGAGCAATCAGCCCCAGCATTTT.

This chain joins TRBV5-5 and TRBJ2-5, with 8 bases identical to TRBD2. Germline CDR1 is SGHKS and CDR2 is YYEKEE (reference sequence). The length of the CDR3 is 17 residues. The ends lost 0 bases at V and 5 bases at J; junction bases unmatched: 12. CDR3 nucleotide sequence: TGTGCCAGCAGCTTGGCACCCGGAAGCGGGAGCGGGGAGACCCAGTACTTC. Translation gives CASSLAPGSGSGETQYF.

CDR3 DNA: TGTGCCAGCAGCCAAGGACAGGGGGCAGGGCAGCCCCAGCATTTT. This sequence encodes CASSQGQGAGQPQHF. This chain links TRBV7-9 with TRBJ1-5; TRBD1 aligns across 11 bases. This CDR3 spans 15 amino acids. The V gene end was trimmed by 5 bases and the J gene end by 7 bases; junction bases not matched to a gene: 7. The germline V gene has CDR1 SEHNR and CDR2 FQNEAQ (reference sequence).

This rearrangement joins TRBV20-1 to TRBJ2-2; 8 positions match TRBD2. The CDR3 contains 14 residues. The germline V gene encodes CDR1 DFQATT and CDR2 SNEGSKA (reference sequence). V shed 3 bases, J shed 4 bases, and the junction held 4 bases outside the gene matches. This chain's CDR3 is CSASPGGPTGELFF. CDR3 sequence (DNA): TGCAGTGCTAGTCCGGGGGGGCCCACCGGGGAGCTGTTTTTT.

The rearrangement joins TRBV30 to TRBJ1-5; D is ambiguous. The CDR3 sequence is 13 residues long. The germline V gene has CDR1 GTSNPN and CDR2 SVGIG (reference sequence). V was shortened by 0 bases and J by 5 bases, with 8 bases between the two germline ends. The CDR3, as DNA: TGTGCCTGGAGTGTAGGGATCCATCAGCCCCAGCATTTT. Translating gives CAWSVGIHQPQHF.

The rearrangement links TRBV3-1 (or the pseudogene TRBV3-2) to TRBJ1-3; weak D call: TRBD1 (6 bases). The CDR3 contains 15 residues. Germline CDR1 LGHDT, CDR2 YNNKEL (reference sequence). The V and J ends lost 0 bases and 7 bases respectively, with 13 bases between them. The CDR3 bases are TGTGCCAGCAGCCAAGATAGGGGGGGACTGAACACCATATATTTT. Residues: CASSQDRGGLNTIYF.

This clone has a single count. The chain combines TRBV11-3 with TRBJ2-1; D is uncertain. The V gene's germline CDR1 is SGHNT and CDR2 YENEEA. V shed 8 bases and J shed 1 base, with 15 bases lying between them. The CDR3 totals 15 residues. The chain's CDR3 is CASGKVPLSYNEQFF. The CDR3, as DNA: TGTGCCAGCGGAAAAGTCCCCTTATCCTACAATGAGCAGTTCTTC.

The rearrangement links TRBV11-1 to TRBJ1-2; D unresolved. The CDR3 has 12 amino acids. CDR1 and CDR2 (germline): SGHAT, FQDESV (reference sequence). V lost 8 bases, J lost 4 bases, and 11 bases lay in between. The CDR3 protein is CASSRRTYGYTF. CDR3 in DNA: TGTGCCAGCTCCCGGCGGACCTATGGCTACACCTTC.

The rearrangement links TRBV12-5 to TRBJ2-7, with TRBD1 matching over 7 bases. Per germline, CDR1 LGHNT and CDR2 FRNRAP. The CDR3 spans 14 residues. The V gene end was trimmed by 0 bases and the J gene end by 9 bases; junction bases not matched to a gene: 8. CDR3 amino acids: CASGLVSETGRQYF. The CDR3 DNA sequence: TGTGCTAGTGGTTTGGTAAGCGAGACAGGGAGGCAGTACTTC.

This chain joins TRBV30 and TRBJ1-1; a possible D gene is TRBD1 (6 bases). V lost 0 bases and J 4 bases, leaving 9 bases between the germline ends. CDR1 is GTSNPN, CDR2 SVGIG, per germline (reference sequence). This CDR3 contains 13 residues. CDR3 DNA sequence: TGTGCCTGGAGTGTACAGGGTGTCACTGAAGCTTTCTTT. Translation: CAWSVQGVTEAFF.

The chain employs TRBV29-1 and TRBJ2-7; a possible D gene is TRBD2 (6 bases). Trimming stripped 7 bases from V and 0 bases from J, with 10 bases between. Per the germline V gene, CDR1 is SQVTM and CDR2 is ANQGSEA. The CDR3 has 12 residues. The CDR3 nucleotides are TGCAGCGGCGGGGCTAGCTCCTACGAGCAGTACTTC. Amino acids: CSGGASSYEQYF.

The chain combines TRBV3-1 (or the pseudogene TRBV3-2) with TRBJ2-3; TRBD2 might be the D (6 bases). CDR3 size: 17 residues. The V gene lost 4 bases and the J gene lost 3 bases, with 20 bases spanning the gap. Germline V gene data show CDR1 as LGHDT and CDR2 as YNNKEL (reference sequence). CDR3 residues: CASSPNLGTSLTDTQYF. The CDR3 DNA is TGTGCCAGCAGCCCAAATTTAGGGACTTCTCTGACAGATACGCAGTATTTT.

The chain links TRBV11-2 to TRBJ2-2, with TRBD2 identical over 12 bases. Germline V CDR1 and CDR2: SGHAT, FQNNGV. The CDR3 length is 17 residues. The ends lost 5 bases at V and 1 base at J; junction bases unmatched: 5. The CDR3 sequence: CASSHGLAGLNTGELFF. The CDR3 region has the DNA TGTGCCAGCAGCCACGGACTAGCGGGGCTGAACACCGGGGAGCTGTTTTTT.

CDR3 region: CAISESRTSNEQYF. For the CDR3, the DNA is TGTGCCATCAGTGAGTCGCGGACTAGTAACGAGCAGTACTTC. The genes are TRBV10-3 and TRBJ2-7; 7 nucleotides agree with TRBD2. Losses at the gene ends were 0 bases for V and 5 bases for J; bases not matched to a gene: 4. This CDR3 region has 14 residues. Germline V lookup: CDR1 ENHRY, CDR2 SYGVKD.